Here is one T cell receptor (beta chain) with its context. Its antigen remains unknown. This CDR3 has 17 amino acids. Germline assignment: CDR1 MNHNS and CDR2 SASEGT. Trimming took 3 bases from V and 1 from J; bases not matched to a gene: 11. The data were taken from a study of neoadjuvant nivolumab and ipilimumab in lung cancer. Profiling relied on immunoSEQ multiplex PCR, and the TCRdb table lists in-frame clones only, not all of them. The sample has tens of thousands of clones; just over 90% are singletons. The study's findings and limits: Resected tumors had greater TCR richness and clonality than uninvolved lung. TCR receptors were sequenced in few samples.

The rearrangement uses TRBV6-1 and TRBJ1-1, with 7 bases that match TRBD1. This material consisted of peripheral blood, taken after neoadjuvant nivolumab, alone or with ipilimumab, at or shortly before surgery. This TCR was recovered from an adult with non-small cell lung cancer. The CDR3 DNA is TGTGCCAGCAGTGATAGGGGAGGGGGCAGCGAGAACACTGAAGCTTTCTTT. This gives the protein CASSDRGGGSENTEAFF.